This T cell receptor (beta chain) was sequenced during a study of shared clonotypes between healthy human individuals (dated by TCRdb to 2018 to 2020). Regarding the study in general: A couple of women and three men aged 18 to 49 years were included in the cohort. Between about 0.9 and 10 billion PBMCs per donor were obtained by leukapheresis. To estimate repertoire size and how much clonotype sharing occurs between individuals, the study deeply sequenced the blood TCR repertoires of 5 or 6 healthy adults. Different laboratories and diverse techniques were used to prepare libraries and sequence TCR repertoires, to increase sequencing depth and limit assay-specific biases.

The donors were healthy, HIV-negative adults who had no recently reported acute infections or vaccinations. Only Caucasian adults living in Nashville, Tennessee, USA were represented among the donors. In the unsorted samples, 90 million or so PBMCs were counted, and genomic DNA was extracted using the QIAamp DNA Blood Mini kit. Blood was obtained by leukapheresis, after which PBMCs were separated by Ficoll-Histopaque density gradient centrifugation and cryopreserved in liquid nitrogen vapor phase. V is cut by 6 bases and J by 10 bases, and the space between the germline ends is 21 bases. Looking up the germline V gene (reference sequence) yields CDR1 MNHNY and CDR2 SVGAGI. The CDR3, cysteine through phenylalanine, is 14 amino acids long. Of the read, only the CDR3 DNA is kept; its 42 bases are in frame from base 1. Using the deep immunoSEQ assay, multiplex PCR amplified TCR CDR3 regions from genomic DNA. Genomic DNA extracted from each cell subset was distributed evenly over all wells of several immunoSEQ 96-well plates, and each plate served as one replicate. For unsorted PBMC, around 0.3 ug genomic DNA, equal to about 29,000 T cell genomes, was loaded into each replicate PCR. Ten immunoSEQ deep assay plates were used to sequence the unsorted PBMC genomic DNA. Purified libraries were quantified with a Qubit 3.0 fluorometer, sized on a Bioanalyzer 2100, and re-quantified with the KAPA Library Quantification kit. Each immunoSEQ 96-well plate was sequenced on its own single-read 150-cycle Illumina NextSeq 550 flow cell. The original pipeline was this. Because only junctional sequences without quality scores were contained in the immunoSEQ output, filtering matching that applied to full-length reads could not be performed. Sequences were annotated with PyIR, a Python wrapper for IgBLAST v1.9, using IMGT germline references to assign V/J genes and CDR3. Reads were filtered out if the reads had weak V/J assignments (E-value above 1e-6), no CDR3, stop codons, out-of-frame junctions, or ambiguous translated residues. A V3J clonotype was defined by an identical inferred V gene, J gene, and CDR3 amino acid sequence. Percentage overlap between repertoires was calculated by dividing the number of shared unique clonotypes by the size of the smaller repertoire. Repertoire richness was assessed with RTK rarefaction, the Chao1 estimator, and Recon v2.1 estimates of unobserved clonotypes. Not all clones reach the TCRdb copy of this immuneACCESS table, which keeps in-frame sequences only. Checked studies attribute under half of the gap to unresolved V genes and leave the rest unexplained. V and J calls and clone size are as listed in that table; D and trimming were resolved from the DNA. Here the sample has some 96,000 clones; roughly 50% occur a single time. About 15% of the sample belongs to the ten largest clones.

Details on this clone: No antigen is known for it. Within one base of it there is no much larger clone, and no base qualities were kept.

The investigation overall reported the following: Because the study included a small number of donors, the genetic and exposure-history diversity represented was limited. Only blood was sampled, and tissue TCR repertoires likely differ from those in blood. Pairwise subsampling indicated that sequencing depth was expected to affect the degree of clonotype sharing among donors.

This receptor was identified in a woman aged 40 to 50 in good health. Some clones in this sample may be carry-over from other donors' samples. The material sequenced was PBMCs. The V and J segments used are TRBV6-6 and TRBJ1-1; too little of a D gene remains to name it. The CDR3 in this case is CASSPPGAGLGAFF. The DNA sequence is given as TGTGCCAGCAGCCCCCCGGGTGCAGGCCTCGGAGCTTTCTTT.